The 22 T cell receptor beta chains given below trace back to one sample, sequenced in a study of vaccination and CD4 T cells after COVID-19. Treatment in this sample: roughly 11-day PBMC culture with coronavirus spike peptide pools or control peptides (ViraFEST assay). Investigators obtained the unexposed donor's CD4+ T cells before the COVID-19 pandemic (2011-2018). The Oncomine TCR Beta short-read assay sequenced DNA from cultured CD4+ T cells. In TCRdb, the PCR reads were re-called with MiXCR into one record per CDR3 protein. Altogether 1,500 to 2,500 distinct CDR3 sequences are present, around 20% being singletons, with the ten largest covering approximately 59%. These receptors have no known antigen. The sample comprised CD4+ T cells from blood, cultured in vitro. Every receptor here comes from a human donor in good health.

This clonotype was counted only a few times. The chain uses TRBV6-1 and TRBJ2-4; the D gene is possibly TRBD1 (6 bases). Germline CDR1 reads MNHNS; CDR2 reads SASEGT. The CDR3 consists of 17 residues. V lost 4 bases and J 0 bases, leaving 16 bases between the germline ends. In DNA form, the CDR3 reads TGTGCCAGCAGTGGGACAGAAACACCGCTAGCCAAAAACATTCAGTACTTC. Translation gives CASSGTETPLAKNIQYF.

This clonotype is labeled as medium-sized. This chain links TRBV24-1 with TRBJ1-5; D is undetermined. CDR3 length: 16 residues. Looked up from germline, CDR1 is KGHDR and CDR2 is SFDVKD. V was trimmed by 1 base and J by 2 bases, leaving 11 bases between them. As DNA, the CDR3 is TGTGCCACCAGTGATTTACGAGGGTTTGGCAATCAGCCCCAGCATTTT. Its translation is CATSDLRGFGNQPQHF.

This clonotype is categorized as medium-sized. The CDR3 region has the DNA TGCAGTGCAAGGGGGACTGAAAAACTGTTTTTT. Translated, it gives CSARGTEKLFF. The genes are TRBV20-1 and TRBJ1-4; D might be TRBD1 (6 bases). The CDR3 sequence is 11 residues long. The V gene lost 6 bases and the J gene lost 7 bases, with 9 bases spanning the gap. CDR1 is DFQATT, CDR2 SNEGSKA, per germline (reference sequence).

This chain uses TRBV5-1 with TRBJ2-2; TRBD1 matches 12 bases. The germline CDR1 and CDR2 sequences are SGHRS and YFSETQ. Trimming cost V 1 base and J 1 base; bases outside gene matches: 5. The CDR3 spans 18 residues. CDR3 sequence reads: CASSLIGTGGLNTGELFF. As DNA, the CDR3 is TGCGCCAGCAGCTTGATCGGGACAGGGGGCTTGAACACCGGGGAGCTGTTTTTT. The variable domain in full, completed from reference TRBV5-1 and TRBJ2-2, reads KAGVTQTPRYLIKTRGQQVTLSCSPISGHRSVSWYQQTPGQGLQFLFEYFSETQRNKGNFPGRFSGRQFSNSRSEMNVSTLELGDSALYLCASSLIGTGGLNTGELFFGEGSRLTVL.

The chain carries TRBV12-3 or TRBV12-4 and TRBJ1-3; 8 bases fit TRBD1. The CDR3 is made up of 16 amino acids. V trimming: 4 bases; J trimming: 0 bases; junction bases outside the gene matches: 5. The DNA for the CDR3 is TGTGCCAGCAGTTGGACAGGGACTGGCTCTGGAAACACCATATATTTT. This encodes CASSWTGTGSGNTIYF.

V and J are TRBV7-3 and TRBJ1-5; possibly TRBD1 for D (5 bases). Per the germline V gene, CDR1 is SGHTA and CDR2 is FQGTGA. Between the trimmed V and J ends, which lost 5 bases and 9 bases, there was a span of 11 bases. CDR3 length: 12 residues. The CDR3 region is CASSVNQGPQHF. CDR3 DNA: TGTGCCAGCAGCGTAAACCAGGGGCCCCAGCATTTT.

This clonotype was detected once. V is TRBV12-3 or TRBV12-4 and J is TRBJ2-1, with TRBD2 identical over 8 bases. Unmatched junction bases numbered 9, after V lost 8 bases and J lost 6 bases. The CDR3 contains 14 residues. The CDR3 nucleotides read TGTGCCAGCGCTCAGCGGGAGTACGGCAATGAGCAGTTCTTC. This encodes CASAQREYGNEQFF.

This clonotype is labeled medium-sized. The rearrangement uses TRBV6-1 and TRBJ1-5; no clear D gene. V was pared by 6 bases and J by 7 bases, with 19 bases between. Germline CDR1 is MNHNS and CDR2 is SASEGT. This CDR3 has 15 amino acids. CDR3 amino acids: CASRRVRAGNQPQHF. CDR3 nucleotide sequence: TGTGCCAGCAGGCGAGTGCGAGCGGGGAACCAGCCCCAGCATTTT.

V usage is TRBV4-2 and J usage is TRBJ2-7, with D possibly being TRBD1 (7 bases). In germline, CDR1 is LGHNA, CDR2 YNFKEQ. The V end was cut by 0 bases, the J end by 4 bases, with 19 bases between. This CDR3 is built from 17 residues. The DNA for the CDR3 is TGTGCCAGCAGCCAAGACGTTTCCCTCAGGGGGGTTTACGAGCAGTACTTC. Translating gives CASSQDVSLRGVYEQYF.

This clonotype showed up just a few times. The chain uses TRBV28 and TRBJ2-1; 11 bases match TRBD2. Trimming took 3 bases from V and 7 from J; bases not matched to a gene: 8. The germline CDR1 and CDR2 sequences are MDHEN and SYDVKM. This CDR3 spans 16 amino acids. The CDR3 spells CASSLNGLAGGNEQFF. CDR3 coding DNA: TGTGCCAGCAGTTTGAACGGTCTAGCGGGAGGAAATGAGCAGTTCTTC.

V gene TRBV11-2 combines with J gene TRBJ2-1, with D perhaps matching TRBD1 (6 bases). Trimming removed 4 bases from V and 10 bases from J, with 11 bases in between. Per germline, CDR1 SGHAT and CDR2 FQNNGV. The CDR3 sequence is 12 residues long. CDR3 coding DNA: TGTGCCAGCAGCTCCTTACAGGGAGAGCAGTTCTTC. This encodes CASSSLQGEQFF. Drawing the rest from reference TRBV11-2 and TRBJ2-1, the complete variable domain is EAGVAQSPRYKIIEKRQSVAFWCNPISGHATLYWYQQILGQGPKLLIQFQNNGVVDDSQLPKDRFSAERLKGVDSTLKIQPAKLEDSAVYLCASSSLQGEQFFGPGTRLTVL.

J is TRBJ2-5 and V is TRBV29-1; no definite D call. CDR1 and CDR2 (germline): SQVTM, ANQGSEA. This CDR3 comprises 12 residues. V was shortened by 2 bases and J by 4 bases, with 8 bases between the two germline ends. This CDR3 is CSVEKARETQYF. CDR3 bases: TGCAGCGTTGAAAAGGCGCGAGAGACCCAGTACTTC.

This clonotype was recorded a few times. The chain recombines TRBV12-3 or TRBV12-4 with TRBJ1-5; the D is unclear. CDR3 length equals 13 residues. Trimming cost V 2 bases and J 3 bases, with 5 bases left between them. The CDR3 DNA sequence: TGTGCCAGCAGTTTATCAGTCAATCAGCCCCAGCATTTT. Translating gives CASSLSVNQPQHF.

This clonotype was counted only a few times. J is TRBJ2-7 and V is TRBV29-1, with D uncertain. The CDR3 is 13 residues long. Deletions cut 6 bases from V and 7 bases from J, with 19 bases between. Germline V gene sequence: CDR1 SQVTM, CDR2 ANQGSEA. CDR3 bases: TGCAGCGTCAAGAGAGGACCCCAAGCTGAGCAGTACTTC. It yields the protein CSVKRGPQAEQYF.

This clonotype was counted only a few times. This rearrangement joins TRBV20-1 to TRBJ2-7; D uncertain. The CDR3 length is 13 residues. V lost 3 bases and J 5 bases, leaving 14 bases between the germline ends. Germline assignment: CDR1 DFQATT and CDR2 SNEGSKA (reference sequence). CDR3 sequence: CSARGGARNEQYF. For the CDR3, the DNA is TGCAGTGCTAGGGGTGGAGCTCGGAACGAGCAGTACTTC.

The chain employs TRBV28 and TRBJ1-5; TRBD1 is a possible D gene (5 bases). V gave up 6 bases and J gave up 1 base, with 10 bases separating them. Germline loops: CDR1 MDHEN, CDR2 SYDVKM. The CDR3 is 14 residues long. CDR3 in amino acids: CASSRGLSNQPQHF. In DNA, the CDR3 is TGTGCCAGCAGCCGGGGCCTAAGCAATCAGCCCCAGCATTTT. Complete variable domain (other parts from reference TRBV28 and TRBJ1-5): DVKVTQSSRYLVKRTGEKVFLECVQDMDHENMFWYRQDPGLGLRLIYFSYDVKMKEKGDIPEGYSVSREKKERFSLILESASTNQTSMYLCASSRGLSNQPQHFGDGTRLSIL.

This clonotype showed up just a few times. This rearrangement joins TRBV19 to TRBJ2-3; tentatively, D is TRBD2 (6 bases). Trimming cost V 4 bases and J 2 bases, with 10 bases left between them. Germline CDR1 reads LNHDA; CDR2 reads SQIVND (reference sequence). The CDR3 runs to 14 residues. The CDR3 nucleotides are TGTGCCAGTAGTAAGGGGAGGCACACAGATACGCAGTATTTT. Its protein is CASSKGRHTDTQYF.

Written as DNA, the CDR3 is TGTGCCAGCAGTCCAGGGGGGGATGGCTACACCTTC. Amino acid sequence: CASSPGGDGYTF. The chain links TRBV3-1 to TRBJ1-2; TRBD1 agrees at 7 bases. CDR1 is LGHDT, CDR2 YNNKEL, per germline (reference sequence). V lost 6 bases, J lost 6 bases, and 4 bases stayed unmatched. This CDR3 is built from 12 residues. Complete variable domain (other parts from reference TRBV3-1 and TRBJ1-2): DTAVSQTPKYLVTQMGNDKSIKCEQNLGHDTMYWYKQDSKKFLKIMFSYNNKELIINETVPNRFSPKSPDKAHLNLHINSLELGDSAVYFCASSPGGDGYTFGSGTRLTVV.

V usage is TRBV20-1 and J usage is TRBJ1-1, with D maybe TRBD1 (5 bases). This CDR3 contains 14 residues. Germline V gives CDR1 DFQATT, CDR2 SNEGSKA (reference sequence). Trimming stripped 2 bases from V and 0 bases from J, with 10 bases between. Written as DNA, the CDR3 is TGCAGTGCTAGACAAGACAGAATGAACACTGAAGCTTTCTTT. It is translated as CSARQDRMNTEAFF.

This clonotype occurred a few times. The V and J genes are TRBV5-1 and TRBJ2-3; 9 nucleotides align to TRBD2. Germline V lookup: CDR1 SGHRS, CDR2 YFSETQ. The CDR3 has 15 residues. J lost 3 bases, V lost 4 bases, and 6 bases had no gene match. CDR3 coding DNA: TGCGCCAGCAGCCACCCTAGCGGGGAAACAGATACGCAGTATTTT. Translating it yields CASSHPSGETDTQYF.

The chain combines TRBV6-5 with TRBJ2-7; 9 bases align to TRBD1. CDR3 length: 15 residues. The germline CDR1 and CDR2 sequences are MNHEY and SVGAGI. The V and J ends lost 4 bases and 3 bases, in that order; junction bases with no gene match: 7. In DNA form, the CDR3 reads TGTGCCAGCAGTTCCACCGGGACAGGGTACTACGAGCAGTACTTC. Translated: CASSSTGTGYYEQYF.

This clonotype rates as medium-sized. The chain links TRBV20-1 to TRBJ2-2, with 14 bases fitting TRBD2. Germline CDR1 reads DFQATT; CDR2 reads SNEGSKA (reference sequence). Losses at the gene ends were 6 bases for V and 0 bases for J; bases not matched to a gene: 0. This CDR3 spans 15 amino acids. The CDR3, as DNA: TGCAGTGCGACTAGCGGGGGGGCGAACACCGGGGAGCTGTTTTTT. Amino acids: CSATSGGANTGELFF.